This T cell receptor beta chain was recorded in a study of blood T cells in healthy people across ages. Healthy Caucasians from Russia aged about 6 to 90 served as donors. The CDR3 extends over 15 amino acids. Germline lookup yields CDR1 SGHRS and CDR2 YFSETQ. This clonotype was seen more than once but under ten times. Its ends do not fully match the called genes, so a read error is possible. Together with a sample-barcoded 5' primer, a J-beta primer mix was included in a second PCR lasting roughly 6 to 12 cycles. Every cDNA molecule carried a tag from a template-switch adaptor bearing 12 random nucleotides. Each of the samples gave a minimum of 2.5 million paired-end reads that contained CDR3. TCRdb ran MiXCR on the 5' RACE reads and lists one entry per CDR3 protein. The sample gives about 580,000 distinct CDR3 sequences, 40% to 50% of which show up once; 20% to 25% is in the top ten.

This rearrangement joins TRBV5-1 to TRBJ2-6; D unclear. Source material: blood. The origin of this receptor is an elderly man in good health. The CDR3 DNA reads TGTGCCAGCAGTTTACGGAGCTCTGGGGCCAACGTCCTGACTTTC. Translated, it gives CASSLRSSGANVLTF. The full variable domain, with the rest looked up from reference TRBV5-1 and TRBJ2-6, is KAGVTQTPRYLIKTRGQQVTLSCSPISGHRSVSWYQQTPGQGLQFLFEYFSETQRNKGNFPGRFSGRQFSNSRSEMNVSTLELGDSALYLCASSLRSSGANVLTFGAGSRLTVL.